These T cell receptor beta chains were read from a single sample in a study of Ad26.COV2.S vaccination and SARS-CoV-2 variants. Method: immunoSEQ multiplex PCR; TCRdb's copy keeps in-frame clones and lacks some. The sample shows approximately 410,000 clones, roughly 90% of them seen only once. The sample was peripheral blood, taken in a trial of Ad26.COV2.S vaccine versus placebo. The receptors here all came from a person aged 18-60 years who received the Ad26.COV2.S COVID-19 vaccine or a placebo. The CDR3 runs from the conserved cysteine through the conserved F or W. Fields, in order: V gene, D gene, clone size, J gene, CDR3 DNA, CDR3 protein. D genes are given only for firm matches. Only some rows state a clone size, as once, few, many or a class for expanded clones.

>TRBV7-9|TRBD1|NA|TRBJ2-5
TGTGCCAGCAGCCAAAGCAGAGGACAGGGGGCGAAAGAGACCCAGTACTTC
CASSQSRGQGAKETQYF
>TRBV5-1|NA|once|TRBJ2-2
TGCGCCAGCAGCTTGCGACAGGACGGGACCGGGGAGCTGTTTTTT
CASSLRQDGTGELFF
>TRBV5-6|TRBD2|NA|TRBJ2-7
TGTGCCAGCAGCTTGGGGACGGGAGGCTCCTACGAGCAGTACTTC
CASSLGTGGSYEQYF
>TRBV2|NA|NA|TRBJ2-7
TGTGCCAGCAGGCTCTCTGGGGGCGAGCAGTACTTC
CASRLSGGEQYF
>TRBV14|NA|few|TRBJ2-7
TGTGCCAGCAGCCACCACCGAACCGGGCCCCGCCTCGAGCAGTACTTC
CASSHHRTGPRLEQYF
>TRBV7-2|TRBD2|NA|TRBJ2-3
TGTGCCAGCAGCTTATCATCTAGCGGGGGGGCGGGAGATACGCAGTATTTT
CASSLSSSGGAGDTQYF
>TRBV9|TRBD2|NA|TRBJ2-1
TGTGCCAGCAGCCCAGCGGGGGGGCCAGACAATGAGCAGTTCTTC
CASSPAGGPDNEQFF
>TRBV5-5|NA|few|TRBJ1-1
TGTGCCAGCAGCTTGGAGGTGAACACTGAAGCTTTCTTT
CASSLEVNTEAFF
>TRBV2|NA|NA|TRBJ1-2
TGTGCCAGCAGTGAACTCACCCTCGGGGGGCGGGACTATGGCTACACCTTC
CASSELTLGGRDYGYTF
>TRBV5-4|TRBD1|NA|TRBJ2-2
TGTGCCAGCAGCCCGACAGGGGAGTTTGCCGGGGAGCTGTTTTTT
CASSPTGEFAGELFF
>TRBV27|TRBD1|once|TRBJ2-1
TGTGCCAGCAGTCTGACCTCCAGGGGGTTTGAGCAGTTCTTC
CASSLTSRGFEQFF
>TRBV19|NA|NA|TRBJ2-3
TGTGCCAGTAGTATAGAAGAGGGACAAATCACAGATACGCAGTATTTT
CASSIEEGQITDTQYF
>TRBV7-6|NA|NA|TRBJ2-5
TGTGCCAGCAGCTTAGGATTACGGGGGAGAGAGACCCAGTACTTC
CASSLGLRGRETQYF
>TRBV27|NA|NA|TRBJ2-5
TGTGCCAGCAGTTTGAGTTTAAGGGAGACCCAGTACTTC
CASSLSLRETQYF
>TRBV27|TRBD2|NA|TRBJ2-7
TGTGCCAGCAGTTTCCAGGCTCCTAGCGGACCTACCTACGAGCAGTACTTC
CASSFQAPSGPTYEQYF
>TRBV29-1|NA|NA|TRBJ2-4
TGCAGCGTCGACCAAAGAAACATTCAGTACTTC
CSVDQRNIQYF
>TRBV6-6|NA|NA|TRBJ1-6
TGTGCCAGCAGCCAAGAACCGGGCAATTCACCCCCCCACTTT
CASSQEPGNSPPHF
>TRBV18|NA|NA|TRBJ2-2
TGTGCCAGCTCACCACCGTCCCGGAGCCTGGGAGGGGAGCTGTTTTTT
CASSPPSRSLGGELFF
>TRBV5-1|TRBD1|NA|TRBJ2-3
TGCGCCAGCAGCTTGGGACAGGGGGCTGGAAGAACGCAGTATTTT
CASSLGQGAGRTQYF
>TRBV19|NA|NA|TRBJ2-6
TGTGCCAGTCTGGGGGGGCCTGGGGCCAACGTCCTGACTTTC
CASLGGPGANVLTF
>TRBV11-3|TRBD1|NA|TRBJ2-2
TGTGCCAGCAGCCACAGACAGGGGGCAACCGGGGAGCTGTTTTTT
CASSHRQGATGELFF
>TRBV28|NA|NA|TRBJ2-3
TGTGCCAGCGGCGGGGGCCTAACAGATACGCAGTATTTT
CASGGGLTDTQYF
>TRBV7-8|TRBD1|NA|TRBJ1-5
TGTGCCAGCAGTCTTACACTAGGGTCGGGACAGCTTAGCAATCAGCCCCAGCATTTT
CASSLTLGSGQLSNQPQHF
>TRBV7-9|NA|NA|TRBJ1-4
TGTGCCAGCAGCCCGGGAGTTGCAACTAATGAAAAACTGTTTTTT
CASSPGVATNEKLFF
>TRBV6-5|NA|NA|TRBJ2-5
TGTGCCAGCAGTTACAAGGGATACCAAGAGACCCAGTACTTC
CASSYKGYQETQYF
>TRBV30|NA|NA|TRBJ2-7
TGTGCCTGGAGTGTACGGGGGAGGGGGTCCACCTACGAGCAGTACTTC
CAWSVRGRGSTYEQYF
>TRBV7-8|TRBD2|NA|TRBJ2-2
TGTGCCAGCTGTCTAGCGGGTAACACCGGGGAGCTGTTTTTT
CASCLAGNTGELFF
>TRBV6-4|NA|NA|TRBJ2-2
TGTGCCAGCAGCGCTGAGGGAGGCACCGGGGAGCTGTTTTTT
CASSAEGGTGELFF
>TRBV6-2/TRBV6-3|NA|NA|TRBJ2-2
TGTGCCAGCAGTCGTGACCGAAACACCGGGGAGCTGTTTTTT
CASSRDRNTGELFF
>TRBV30|NA|NA|TRBJ1-2
TGTGCCTGGACCACAGGGTCGGTCTATGGCTACACCTTC
CAWTTGSVYGYTF
>TRBV20-1|TRBD2|NA|TRBJ2-3
TGCAGTGCTAGTAAACTAGCGGGGGGTGTTGGCACAGATACGCAGTATTTT
CSASKLAGGVGTDTQYF
>TRBV3-1/TRBV3-2|NA|NA|TRBJ1-3
TGTGCCAGCAGCCGCGCACGGTCGTTCGGTGGAAACACCATATATTTT
CASSRARSFGGNTIYF
>TRBV7-9|TRBD1|NA|TRBJ2-4
TGTGCCAGCAGCTTCGGGCAGGGGGCAAACATTCAGTACTTC
CASSFGQGANIQYF